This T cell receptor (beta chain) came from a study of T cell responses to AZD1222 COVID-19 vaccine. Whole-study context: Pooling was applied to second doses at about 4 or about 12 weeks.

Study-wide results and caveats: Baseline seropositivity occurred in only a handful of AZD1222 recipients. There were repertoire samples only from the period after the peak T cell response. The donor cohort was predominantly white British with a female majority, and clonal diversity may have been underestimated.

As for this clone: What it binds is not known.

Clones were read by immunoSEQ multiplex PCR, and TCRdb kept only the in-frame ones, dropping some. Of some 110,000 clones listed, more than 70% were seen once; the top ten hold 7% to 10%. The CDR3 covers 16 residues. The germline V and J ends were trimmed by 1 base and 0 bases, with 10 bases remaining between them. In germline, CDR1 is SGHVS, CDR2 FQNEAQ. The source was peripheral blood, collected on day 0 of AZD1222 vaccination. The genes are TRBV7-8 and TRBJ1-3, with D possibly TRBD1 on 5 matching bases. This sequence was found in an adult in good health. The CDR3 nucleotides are TGTGCCAGCAGCTTAGTCGGGGCCGACTCTGGAAACACCATATATTTT. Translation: CASSLVGADSGNTIYF.